This TCR beta chain was recorded in a study of PD-1 blockade in classical Hodgkin lymphoma. Measured with immunoSEQ multiplex PCR; TCRdb has only the in-frame clones, and not every one. The repertoire holds around 17,000 clones, with about 85% as singletons. Looked up from germline, CDR1 is MDHEN and CDR2 is SYDVKM. V lost 6 bases, J lost 3 bases, and 10 bases lay in between. The CDR3 runs 13 residues. Findings and limits, study-wide: Underlying causes for the observed repertoire differences were not defined, possibly disease activity or prior therapy. Newly diagnosed patients reportedly trailed healthy donors in baseline TCR diversity.

Of note for this clone: Its target is not known.

Brentuximab vedotin exposure varied among the patients, all of whom had relapsed after autologous stem cell transplantation. Negative magnetic selection isolated CD4+ T cells from thawed PBMCs. The chain links TRBV28 to TRBJ2-3, with unresolved D. The receptor comes from a human donor with classical Hodgkin lymphoma. Sample: CD4+ T cells from blood, taken at baseline. The CDR3 loop reads CASSSPQTDTQYF. The CDR3 nucleotides are TGTGCCAGCAGCTCCCCCCAAACAGATACGCAGTATTTT.